The 27 T cell receptor beta chains below were found in one sample sequenced in a study of beta chain features in type 1 diabetes. Overall study results and limits: Across all four CD4+ subsets, people with type 1 diabetes showed modestly shorter TCRB CDR3s.

No antigens are known for them. Expressed TCRB transcripts were sequenced, since all the RNA that had been isolated was reverse transcribed. The method was immunoSEQ multiplex PCR; TCRdb's version includes in-frame clones alone and lacks a portion of them. The profile covers roughly 150,000 clones, with less than 9.5% appearing a single time and 0.94% taken by the ten largest. The sequencing sample was made of central memory CD4+ T cells from blood. Receptors originate from a woman aged 40 to 50 with type 1 diabetes.

This clone was seen a few times. The chain has TRBV6-5 and TRBJ1-5, with 7 bases lining up with TRBD1. This CDR3 has 15 residues. Germline lookup yields CDR1 MNHEY and CDR2 SVGAGI. With 6 bases clipped from V and 3 bases from J, the junction kept 8 bases outside the gene matches. For the CDR3, the DNA is TGTGCCAGCAGCCTTAACAGGGGACCCAATCAGCCCCAGCATTTT. The encoded protein is CASSLNRGPNQPQHF.

The table lists this clone with a few counts. V usage is TRBV7-9 and J usage is TRBJ2-5; the D gene is possibly TRBD1 (5 bases). The V gene's germline CDR1 is SEHNR and CDR2 FQNEAQ (reference sequence). The CDR3 contains 15 residues. The V and J ends lost 5 bases and 6 bases respectively, with 19 bases between them. The CDR3: CASSAVVVGVKTQYF. The DNA of the CDR3 is TGTGCCAGCAGCGCGGTGGTGGTAGGGGTGAAGACCCAGTACTTC.

The rearrangement joins TRBV7-2 to TRBJ1-5; D gene uncertain. This CDR3 comprises 14 residues. CDR1 is SGHTA, CDR2 FQGNSA, per germline. V dropped 3 bases and J dropped 3 bases, with 9 bases sitting between them. CDR3 sequence: CASSFSGNNQPQHF. The DNA of the CDR3 is TGTGCCAGCAGCTTCAGCGGTAACAATCAGCCCCAGCATTTT.

This clone was observed a few times. The gene calls are TRBV5-1 and TRBJ2-7; 12 positions match TRBD2. The CDR3 is 17 amino acids. The V gene end was trimmed by 4 bases and the J gene end by 5 bases; junction bases not matched to a gene: 13. CDR1 and CDR2 from the germline V gene are SGHRS and YFSETQ. The DNA for the CDR3 is TGCGCCAGCAGCCTGATGGCGGGACTAGCGGGCGGGAACGAGCAGTACTTC. This codes for CASSLMAGLAGGNEQYF.

V is TRBV5-4 and J is TRBJ1-1, with a weak D call TRBD1 (5 bases). The CDR3 loop spans 15 amino acids. CDR1 SGHNT and CDR2 YYREEE come from the germline V gene (reference sequence). The V gene lost 4 bases and the J gene lost 0 bases, with 13 bases spanning the gap. CDR3 region: CASSILDRMNTEAFF. The CDR3, as DNA: TGTGCCAGCAGCATCCTTGACAGAATGAACACTGAAGCTTTCTTT.

This clone was seen a handful of times. This sequence joins TRBV27 and TRBJ1-1; D is perhaps TRBD1 (5 bases). The CDR3 runs to 14 residues. The germline CDR1 and CDR2 sequences are MNHEY and SMNVEV (reference sequence). The V gene lost 5 bases and the J gene lost 5 bases, with 15 bases spanning the gap. The CDR3 loop reads CASSPRSKGTEAFF. The CDR3, as DNA: TGTGCCAGCAGTCCTCGATCAAAGGGGACTGAAGCTTTCTTT.

This clone was seen a few times. This chain links TRBV4-3 with TRBJ1-1, with a possible D match to TRBD1 (6 bases). This CDR3 is built from 13 residues. Between the trimmed V and J ends, which lost 8 bases and 3 bases, there was a span of 13 bases. Looked up from germline, CDR1 is LGHNA and CDR2 is YSLEER. Written as DNA, the CDR3 is TGCGCCAGCGGATCGGACAGATACACTGAAGCTTTCTTT. Translation gives CASGSDRYTEAFF.

The chain carries TRBV4-3 and TRBJ2-2, with D perhaps TRBD2 (5 bases). Per the germline V gene, CDR1 is LGHNA and CDR2 is YSLEER. The CDR3 totals 16 residues. The V end was cut by 0 bases, the J end by 4 bases, with 12 bases between. CDR3 sequence: CASSQDRGRATGELFF. CDR3 sequence (DNA): TGCGCCAGCAGCCAAGATAGAGGGAGAGCCACCGGGGAGCTGTTTTTT.

This chain links TRBV5-4 with TRBJ2-5; TRBD2 matches at 8 bases. CDR3 length: 17 residues. CDR1 and CDR2 (germline): SGHNT, YYREEE (reference sequence). With 0 bases clipped from V and 5 bases from J, the junction kept 12 bases outside the gene matches. The CDR3 is CASSLDPGTSYYETQYF. The CDR3 bases are TGTGCCAGCAGCTTGGACCCCGGGACTAGTTATTACGAGACCCAGTACTTC.

Only a few counts were recorded for this clone. The rearrangement links TRBV28 to TRBJ2-2; D remains ambiguous. The CDR3 extends over 13 amino acids. Trimming removed 7 bases at V and 7 bases at J, with 13 bases between. In germline, CDR1 is MDHEN, CDR2 SYDVKM. The CDR3 DNA follows: TGTGCCAGCATAATGGTAGGCGGCGGGGAGCTGTTTTTT. Encoded protein: CASIMVGGGELFF.

This clone was seen more than once but under ten times. CDR3 protein: CASRGGSGDGTQYF. CDR3 nucleotide sequence: TGCGCCAGCAGGGGAGGTAGCGGGGACGGGACCCAGTACTTC. The rearrangement joins TRBV5-1 to TRBJ2-5, with 8 bases aligning to TRBD2. The CDR3 runs 14 residues. After removal of 5 bases from V and 7 bases from J, the junction contained 10 bases not matched to a gene. Per germline, CDR1 SGHRS and CDR2 YFSETQ.

The chain carries TRBV28 and TRBJ1-4; D call uncertain. With 5 bases removed from V and 7 bases from J, the gap between germline ends came to 17 bases. The CDR3 is made up of 15 amino acids. The V gene's germline CDR1 is MDHEN and CDR2 SYDVKM. CDR3 residues: CASSPRGGSSEKLFF. CDR3 nucleotides: TGTGCCAGCAGTCCCCGGGGAGGGTCTAGTGAAAAACTGTTTTTT.

This clone was found a few times. The chain couples TRBV15 to TRBJ2-1; 12 nucleotides line up with TRBD1. There are 15 residues in the CDR3. Germline values: CDR1 LNHNV, CDR2 YYDKDF (reference sequence). After removal of 5 bases from V and 9 bases from J, the junction contained 8 bases not matched to a gene. The CDR3 nucleotides read TGTGCCACCAGCGGGTCCGGGACAGGGGGCAGTGAGCAGTTCTTC. This translates into CATSGSGTGGSEQFF.

This clone was detected only a few times. The gene calls are TRBV4-1 and TRBJ2-2; no firm D call. V was pared by 3 bases and J by 6 bases, with 11 bases between. Germline V lookup: CDR1 MGHRA, CDR2 YSYEKL. CDR3 length: 14 amino acids. CDR3 amino acids: CASSHPFSAGELFF. CDR3 nucleotide sequence: TGCGCCAGCAGCCATCCTTTTTCCGCCGGGGAGCTGTTTTTT.

This rearrangement joins TRBV28 to TRBJ1-5; the D is unclear. The CDR3 contains 14 residues. Germline lookup yields CDR1 MDHEN and CDR2 SYDVKM. Trimming took off 7 bases at V and 1 base at J, with 11 bases between the two ends. The CDR3 DNA reads as TGTGCCAGCATGCTAGGAGGAAGCAATCAGCCCCAGCATTTT. Translated: CASMLGGSNQPQHF. The variable domain in full, with the rest retrieved from reference TRBV28 and TRBJ1-5, is DVKVTQSSRYLVKRTGEKVFLECVQDMDHENMFWYRQDPGLGLRLIYFSYDVKMKEKGDIPEGYSVSREKKERFSLILESASTNQTSMYLCASMLGGSNQPQHFGDGTRLSIL.

V usage is TRBV28 and J usage is TRBJ2-7; no clear D gene. Deletions cut 3 bases from V and 0 bases from J, with 9 bases between. The CDR3 is 14 amino acids. Germline V gene data show CDR1 as MDHEN and CDR2 as SYDVKM. DNA of the CDR3: TGTGCCAGCAGTTTTGGCGGAAGCTCCTACGAGCAGTACTTC. It translates to CASSFGGSSYEQYF. The full variable domain, completed using reference TRBV28 and TRBJ2-7, is DVKVTQSSRYLVKRTGEKVFLECVQDMDHENMFWYRQDPGLGLRLIYFSYDVKMKEKGDIPEGYSVSREKKERFSLILESASTNQTSMYLCASSFGGSSYEQYFGPGTRLTVT.

This clone was counted a few times. J is TRBJ1-1 and V is TRBV7-9; a weak D match, TRBD1 (5 bases). Per germline, CDR1 SEHNR and CDR2 FQNEAQ (reference sequence). The CDR3 consists of 13 residues. Trimming removed 3 bases from V and 8 bases from J, with 13 bases in between. The CDR3 loop is CASSLGRNSEAFF. The CDR3 DNA reads TGTGCCAGCAGCTTGGGGCGGAATTCGGAAGCTTTCTTT.

The table lists this clone with a few counts. J is TRBJ1-2 and V is TRBV30; TRBD1 matches at 8 bases. The junction had 7 bases not matched to a gene; V was cut back by 3 bases and J by 4 bases. CDR1 and CDR2 (germline): GTSNPN, SVGIG (reference sequence). The CDR3 totals 14 residues. The CDR3 coding sequence is TGTGCCTGGAGGCAGGCAGGGGGCACCTATGGCTACACCTTC. Translated, it gives CAWRQAGGTYGYTF. The full variable domain, with the rest looked up from reference TRBV30 and TRBJ1-2, is SQTIHQWPATLVQPVGSPLSLECTVEGTSNPNLYWYRQAAGRGLQLLFYSVGIGQISSEVPQNLSASRPQDRQFILSSKKLLLSDSGFYLCAWRQAGGTYGYTFGSGTRLTVV.

The sample holds a few counts of this clone. The DNA for the CDR3 is TGTGCCTGGAGTGTACCCTTGGGACAGGGAAACACTGAAGCTTTCTTT. As protein: CAWSVPLGQGNTEAFF. The V call is TRBV30, the J call TRBJ1-1, with 9 bases fitting TRBD1. Germline V gene data show CDR1 as GTSNPN and CDR2 as SVGIG (reference sequence). The CDR3 extends over 16 amino acids. Trimming cost V 0 bases and J 2 bases; bases outside gene matches: 7.

This clone was counted between two and nine times. The rearrangement uses TRBV4-1 and TRBJ2-2, with 7 nucleotides matching TRBD2. J gave up 1 base and V 8 bases, and 4 bases lay outside the gene matches. The germline gives CDR1 MGHRA, CDR2 YSYEKL. The CDR3 consists of 14 residues. CDR3 sequence reads: CASRGGGNTGELFF. The CDR3 region has the DNA TGCGCCAGCCGGGGCGGGGGGAACACCGGGGAGCTGTTTTTT.

In this sample, this clone turned up many times. The V call is TRBV19, the J call TRBJ2-5; D gene ambiguous. This CDR3 is built from 13 residues. Germline V gives CDR1 LNHDA, CDR2 SQIVND (reference sequence). With 5 bases removed from V and 2 bases from J, the gap between germline ends came to 9 bases. As DNA, the CDR3 is TGTGCCAGTAGTCCGGGTTCACAAGAGACCCAGTACTTC. This encodes CASSPGSQETQYF.

This clone has a handful of counts. The chain combines TRBV5-1 with TRBJ1-1, with 9 nucleotides matching TRBD1. Germline loops: CDR1 SGHRS, CDR2 YFSETQ. The CDR3 has 14 residues. V dropped 4 bases and J dropped 4; count of bases not matched to a gene: 5. CDR3 loop: CASSTGQGRTEAFF. The CDR3 coding sequence is TGCGCCAGCAGCACTGGACAGGGGCGCACTGAAGCTTTCTTT.

CDR3 loop: CASSQDSSKETQYF. CDR3 sequence (DNA): TGCGCCAGCAGCCAAGACAGTAGTAAAGAGACCCAGTACTTC. The V call is TRBV5-1, the J call TRBJ2-5; D is perhaps TRBD1 (5 bases). CDR1 and CDR2 (germline): SGHRS, YFSETQ. V was clipped by 4 bases and J by 3 bases, with 13 bases between them. The CDR3 runs to 14 residues.

There are a few counts of this clone. The chain has TRBV9 and TRBJ1-2; D is uncertain. Germline values: CDR1 SGDLS, CDR2 YYNGEE. The CDR3 is 14 amino acids. V was pared by 0 bases and J by 6 bases, with 12 bases between. The CDR3 DNA is TGTGCCAGCAGCGTAGAACAGATCTTGGATGGCTACACCTTC. Protein sequence: CASSVEQILDGYTF.

This sequence joins TRBV10-3 and TRBJ1-6, with 11 bases matching TRBD1. V was pared by 5 bases and J by 10 bases, with 13 bases of the junction left unmatched. Germline V gene sequence: CDR1 ENHRY, CDR2 SYGVKD. The CDR3 has 17 amino acids. CDR3 nucleotide sequence: TGTGCCATCAGTTCCGTTCCGGGACAGGGGGAAGGATCACCCCTCCACTTT. Amino acids: CAISSVPGQGEGSPLHF.

The CDR3 loop is CASSLAARAEAFF. CDR3 DNA: TGTGCCAGCAGTTTGGCGGCGCGGGCTGAAGCTTTCTTT. This chain links TRBV28 with TRBJ1-1, with D hard to call. Germline V lookup: CDR1 MDHEN, CDR2 SYDVKM. The CDR3 extends over 13 amino acids. Trimming removed 3 bases at V and 6 bases at J, with 11 bases between.

There are many counts of this clone. The CDR3 region is CATSRDIQEKLFF. The CDR3, as DNA: TGTGCCACCAGCAGGGACATCCAAGAAAAACTGTTTTTT. The chain links TRBV15 to TRBJ1-4; the D gene is possibly TRBD1 (5 bases). Trimming took 3 bases from V and 8 from J, leaving 10 bases between them. The V gene's germline CDR1 is LNHNV and CDR2 YYDKDF (reference sequence). The CDR3 loop spans 13 amino acids.